A selection of T cell receptor beta chains follows, all from one sample in a study of long-term antiretroviral therapy in people with HIV. Method: immunoSEQ multiplex PCR; TCRdb's copy keeps in-frame clones and lacks some. The table includes 20,000 to 25,000 clones, more than 75% detected once. Here the sequenced sample was unsorted PBMCs, taken 0.2 years before starting antiretroviral therapy. These receptors were taken from a man aged 18 to 29 with HIV. CDR3s include the opening cysteine and the closing phenylalanine or tryptophan. The D gene is left open where the match is weak. Part of the rows lack a size; the others show once, few, many or a class for expanded clones.

clone_size	d_call	v_call	j_call	cdr3_aa	cdr3_nt
NA	TRBD2	TRBV4-1	TRBJ2-1	CASSLLAGTYNEQFF	TGCGCCAGCAGCCTACTAGCGGGAACGTACAATGAGCAGTTCTTC
NA	NA	TRBV10-3	TRBJ1-3	CAIPERSGNTIYF	TGTGCCATTCCCGAACGCTCTGGAAACACCATATATTTT
NA	TRBD1	TRBV7-9	TRBJ1-6	CASIIRGDRGESPLHF	TGTGCCAGCATCATACGGGGGGACAGGGGTGAATCACCCCTCCACTTT
NA	NA	TRBV4-2	TRBJ2-6	CASSHIAQGTGANVLTF	TGTGCCAGCAGCCATATAGCACAGGGTACCGGGGCCAACGTCCTGACTTTC
NA	NA	TRBV10-3	TRBJ1-6	CAISPDSANNSPLHF	TGTGCCATCAGTCCGGACAGTGCCAACAATTCACCCCTCCACTTT
NA	NA	TRBV6-1	TRBJ2-1	CASSEAREGAWISWFF	TGTGCCAGCAGTGAAGCGCGAGAGGGAGCTTGGATTTCCTGGTTCTTC
NA	NA	TRBV6-5	TRBJ2-5	CASSYSEAPGTQYF	TGTGCCAGCAGTTATAGCGAGGCCCCGGGGACCCAGTACTTC
NA	NA	TRBV6-6	TRBJ2-7	CASSWQGSYEQYF	TGTGCCAGCAGCTGGCAGGGGTCCTACGAGCAGTACTTC
NA	NA	TRBV7-3	TRBJ1-1	CASSLTPDSPGAFF	TGTGCCAGCAGCTTAACGCCGGACAGCCCCGGGGCTTTCTTT
NA	NA	TRBV11-3	TRBJ1-6	CASSFDRNSPLHF	TGTGCCAGCAGCTTCGACAGGAATTCACCCCTCCACTTT
NA	NA	TRBV6-6	TRBJ1-1	CASSYSMPEAFF	TGTGCCAGCAGTTACTCGATGCCTGAAGCTTTCTTT
NA	NA	TRBV5-8	TRBJ2-7	CATHFTYEQYF	TGTGCCACCCATTTTACCTACGAGCAGTACTTC
NA	NA	TRBV7-5	TRBJ2-7	CARSLVTDRERDEQYF	TGTGCCAGAAGCTTAGTGACGGACAGGGAGAGGGACGAGCAGTACTTC
NA	NA	TRBV4-2	TRBJ2-7	CASSQEVAATPEQYF	TGTGCCAGCAGCCAAGAGGTGGCGGCTACCCCGGAGCAGTACTTC
NA	TRBD2	TRBV7-3	TRBJ2-3	CASSFRGGLFTDTQYF	TGTGCCAGCAGCTTCCGGGGGGGGCTTTTCACAGATACGCAGTATTTT
NA	NA	TRBV19	TRBJ1-1	CASSMEGHRDYTEAFF	TGTGCCAGTAGTATGGAAGGGCACAGGGACTACACTGAAGCTTTCTTT
NA	TRBD1	TRBV4-1	TRBJ2-3	CASSPGTASDTQYF	TGCGCCAGCAGCCCGGGGACAGCATCAGATACGCAGTATTTT
NA	TRBD1	TRBV15	TRBJ1-1	CATRDRGDTEAFF	TGTGCCACCCGGGACAGGGGTGACACTGAAGCTTTCTTT
NA	TRBD1	TRBV27	TRBJ2-7	CASSSTGTGGDPYEQYF	TGTGCCAGCAGTTCCACCGGGACAGGGGGCGATCCCTACGAGCAGTACTTC
NA	TRBD2	TRBV11-2	TRBJ2-7	CASSPRGGYEQYF	TGTGCCAGCAGCCCCCGGGGGGGCTACGAGCAGTACTTC
once	NA	TRBV4-3	TRBJ1-1	CASSQDYRPTRTEAFF	TGCGCCAGCAGCCAAGATTACCGGCCGACCCGCACTGAAGCTTTCTTT
few	NA	TRBV5-4	TRBJ2-7	CASSLGVYEQYF	TGTGCCAGCAGCTTGGGAGTCTACGAGCAGTACTTC
once	NA	TRBV14	TRBJ1-1	CASSQGRRMAFF	TGTGCCAGCAGCCAAGGCAGGCGGATGGCTTTCTTT
once	NA	TRBV6-5	TRBJ1-1	CASSYSGKGGRMAFF	TGTGCCAGCAGTTACTCGGGTAAGGGCGGTCGAATGGCTTTCTTT
NA	NA	TRBV6-1	TRBJ2-2	CASSAGSYTGELFF	TGTGCCAGCAGCGCCGGGAGCTACACCGGGGAGCTGTTTTTT
once	NA	TRBV2	TRBJ1-4	CASSGDILGEKLFF	TGTGCCAGCAGTGGGGACATATTAGGTGAAAAACTGTTTTTT
few	NA	TRBV28	TRBJ1-1	CASSLFLVNTEAFF	TGTGCCAGCAGTTTGTTCCTTGTAAACACTGAAGCTTTCTTT
once	TRBD1	TRBV4-3	TRBJ2-1	CASSPWTGSYNEQFF	TGCGCCAGCAGCCCCTGGACAGGGAGCTACAATGAGCAGTTCTTC
NA	NA	TRBV11-2	TRBJ2-2	CASSLEGLTGELFF	TGTGCCAGCAGCTTAGAAGGCCTCACCGGGGAGCTGTTTTTT
NA	NA	TRBV5-1	TRBJ2-3	CASSSGLIRDTQYF	TGCGCCAGCAGCAGCGGCCTTATCCGGGATACGCAGTATTTT
NA	NA	TRBV7-3	TRBJ1-1	CASSFSQNTEAFF	TGTGCCAGCAGCTTTAGTCAGAACACTGAAGCTTTCTTT
NA	NA	TRBV27	TRBJ2-1	CASSQGRGSTYNEQFF	TGTGCCAGCAGTCAAGGACGGGGGTCGACCTACAATGAGCAGTTCTTC
NA	TRBD1	TRBV14	TRBJ1-2	CASSQGVKGANGYTF	TGTGCCAGCAGCCAAGGGGTGAAGGGGGCTAATGGCTACACCTTC
NA	TRBD1	TRBV10-3	TRBJ2-5	CAISSGTGGWETQYF	TGTGCCATCAGCTCCGGGACAGGGGGCTGGGAGACCCAGTACTTC
NA	TRBD1	TRBV6-1	TRBJ1-4	CASSEASTGWEKLFF	TGTGCCAGCAGTGAAGCCTCGACAGGGTGGGAAAAACTGTTTTTT
few	NA	TRBV6-5	TRBJ2-2	CASSPLDPNTGELFF	TGTGCCAGCAGTCCCCTCGATCCGAACACCGGGGAGCTGTTTTTT
once	TRBD1	TRBV30	TRBJ1-2	CAWIPGQGGGYTF	TGTGCCTGGATTCCGGGACAGGGAGGTGGCTACACCTTC
NA	NA	TRBV2	TRBJ1-2	CASSDWVGGLYGYTF	TGTGCCAGCAGTGACTGGGTAGGGGGATTGTATGGCTACACCTTC
once	NA	TRBV16	TRBJ1-4	CASSLEPADNEKLFF	TGTGCCAGCAGCCTGGAACCAGCCGATAATGAAAAACTGTTTTTT
NA	NA	TRBV7-9	TRBJ2-2	CASSNLFRDLNGELFF	TGTGCCAGCAGCAACCTGTTCCGGGACCTCAACGGGGAGCTGTTTTTT
NA	NA	TRBV7-8	TRBJ1-1	CASSLAPITEAFF	TGTGCCAGCAGCTTAGCGCCTATAACTGAAGCTTTCTTT
NA	TRBD1	TRBV6-5	TRBJ2-7	CASSYGTGNEQYF	TGTGCCAGCAGTTACGGGACAGGGAACGAGCAGTACTTC
NA	NA	TRBV5-8	TRBJ1-5	CASSLVGGANQPQHF	TGTGCCAGCAGCTTGGTGGGGGGGGCCAATCAGCCCCAGCATTTT
NA	TRBD2	TRBV9	TRBJ2-1	CASSGSGLAGGNEQFF	TGTGCCAGCAGCGGATCCGGACTAGCGGGAGGAAATGAGCAGTTCTTC
NA	TRBD1	TRBV7-9	TRBJ1-2	CASSLPLTGQVYGYTF	TGTGCCAGCAGCTTACCGCTGACAGGGCAGGTCTATGGCTACACCTTC
NA	TRBD1	TRBV27	TRBJ1-4	CASSLDRATNEKLFF	TGTGCCAGCAGTCTGGACAGGGCAACTAATGAAAAACTGTTTTTT
NA	NA	TRBV11-2	TRBJ2-1	CASSLDYPPRERYNEQFF	TGTGCCAGCAGCTTAGATTACCCACCCCGGGAACGATACAATGAGCAGTTCTTC
NA	NA	TRBV11-2	TRBJ2-3	CASSLELTGADTQYF	TGTGCCAGCAGCTTAGAGTTAACGGGGGCAGATACGCAGTATTTT
NA	NA	TRBV7-2	TRBJ2-4	CASSNFVGVKNIQYF	TGTGCCAGCAGCAACTTCGTCGGGGTCAAAAACATTCAGTACTTC
NA	NA	TRBV23-1	TRBJ2-3	CASSHLALWIPEITPSTDTQYF	TGCGCCAGCAGTCACCTCGCCCTTTGGATCCCCGAAATCACCCCTAGCACAGATACGCAGTATTTT
NA	NA	TRBV19	TRBJ1-5	CASTLSRAQPQHF	TGTGCCAGTACGCTCAGTCGGGCTCAGCCCCAGCATTTT
NA	TRBD1	TRBV4-3	TRBJ1-2	CASSQDSSGGWYGYTF	TGCGCCAGCAGCCAAGATTCGTCAGGGGGCTGGTATGGCTACACCTTC
NA	TRBD1	TRBV7-9	TRBJ2-3	CASSLWDRSTDTQYF	TGTGCCAGCAGCTTATGGGACAGGAGCACAGATACGCAGTATTTT
NA	TRBD1	TRBV7-9	TRBJ2-2	CASRLSTGGRGELFF	TGTGCCAGCAGACTCTCGACAGGGGGCCGAGGGGAGCTGTTTTTT
NA	TRBD1	TRBV30	TRBJ1-2	CAWNHITGDRVAGYTF	TGTGCCTGGAATCACATAACAGGGGACAGGGTGGCTGGCTACACCTTC
NA	NA	TRBV5-6	TRBJ2-1	CASSLGLGVSDEQFF	TGTGCCAGCAGCTTGGGCCTGGGAGTGTCCGATGAGCAGTTCTTC
NA	NA	TRBV2	TRBJ2-7	CASADYEQYF	TGTGCCAGCGCGGACTACGAGCAGTACTTC
NA	TRBD2	TRBV9	TRBJ2-1	CASSFSGSRNEQFF	TGTGCCAGCAGCTTTAGCGGGAGTAGGAATGAGCAGTTCTTC
NA	TRBD2	TRBV6-5	TRBJ2-3	CASSNLAVDTQYF	TGTGCCAGCAGTAACCTAGCGGTAGATACGCAGTATTTT